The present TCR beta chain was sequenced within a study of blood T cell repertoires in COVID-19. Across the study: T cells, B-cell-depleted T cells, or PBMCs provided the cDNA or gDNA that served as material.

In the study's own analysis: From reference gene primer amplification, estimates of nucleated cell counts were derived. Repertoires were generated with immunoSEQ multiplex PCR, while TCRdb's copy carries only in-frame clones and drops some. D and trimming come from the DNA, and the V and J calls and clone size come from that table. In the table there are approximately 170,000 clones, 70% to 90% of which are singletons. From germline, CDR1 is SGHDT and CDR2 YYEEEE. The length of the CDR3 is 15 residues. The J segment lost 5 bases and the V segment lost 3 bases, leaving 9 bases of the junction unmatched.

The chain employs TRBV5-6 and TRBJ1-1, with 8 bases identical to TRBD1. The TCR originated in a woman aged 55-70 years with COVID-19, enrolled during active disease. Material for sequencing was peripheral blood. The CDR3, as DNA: TGTGCCAGCAGCTCCGAAGGACAGGGAGGTACTGAAGCTTTCTTT. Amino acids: CASSSEGQGGTEAFF.